This T cell receptor beta chain was recovered during a study of blood T cell repertoires in COVID-19. About the study: The United States, Italy and Spain provided the acute and convalescent COVID-19 samples. From T cells, B-cell-depleted T cells, or PBMCs came the material, which was cDNA or gDNA.

V was clipped by 6 bases and J by 5 bases, with 16 bases between them. Germline CDR1 and CDR2: MNHEY and SVGAGI. The CDR3 has 14 amino acids. Original analysis: Amplification of reference gene primers provided the estimated nucleated cell counts. The method was immunoSEQ multiplex PCR; TCRdb's version includes in-frame clones alone and lacks a portion of them. That table is the source of V, J and clone size, and D and trimming were worked out from the DNA. Among 300,000 to 450,000 clones listed, 85% were seen once. The receptor's source is a woman aged 18-30 years with acute or convalescent COVID-19. The V gene is TRBV6-5, the J gene TRBJ1-1; TRBD1 might be the D (6 bases). The sample comprised peripheral blood. CDR3 amino acids: CASSGDISLTEAFF. CDR3 in DNA: TGTGCCAGCAGCGGGGACATAAGTTTGACTGAAGCTTTCTTT.